The present T cell receptor (beta chain) was sequenced within a study of T-cell memory formation after mild COVID-19. MiXCR was run by TCRdb on the 5' RACE reads, yielding one entry per CDR3 protein. The top ten clones hold approximately 20% of a sample with some 320,000 distinct CDR3 sequences, about a sixth of them seen once. This clonotype was counted between two and nine times. What it binds is unknown. Germline CDR1 LGHDT, CDR2 YNNKEL (reference sequence). The CDR3 is 12 amino acids. The V segment lost 4 bases and the J segment 8 bases; nucleotides outside the gene matches: 2. Study-level points and caveats: Contracting clones from day 15 to 85 had balanced CD4/CD8; later expanders favoured CD4+.

The specimen was PBMCs or a T cell subset sorted from them (not recorded which). V and J are TRBV3-1 and TRBJ2-4, with 7 nucleotides matching TRBD1. This TCR was recovered from a man aged 18-30 years who had mild COVID-19 (a few samples of this study predate the infection). Cell type and time point are not known. The CDR3 protein is CASSLTGDIQYF. The CDR3 DNA reads as TGTGCCAGCAGCCTAACAGGGGACATTCAGTACTTC.